The subject of this entry is one T cell receptor beta chain. Antigen unknown. The source of the sample is a study of cytomegalovirus exposure and HLA in healthy donors. Study results and limitations: Reportedly, diagnosis of cytomegalovirus status by the classifier showed high specificity and sensitivity. CMV serostatus stood as the only immune exposure information on hand.

V was trimmed by 1 base and J by 6 bases, leaving 5 bases between them. Germline lookup yields CDR1 SGHAT and CDR2 FQDESV (reference sequence). This CDR3 is 12 amino acids long. PCR amplification relied on 60 Vbeta primers (plus 13 Jbeta primers). The method was immunoSEQ multiplex PCR; TCRdb's version includes in-frame clones alone and lacks a portion of them. Here the sample spans approximately 100,000 clones, roughly 63% being singletons. The chain is built from TRBV11-1 and TRBJ2-3; no definite D call. The specimen was PBMCs. The clonotype originates from a woman in her 70s in good health and CMV-seropositive. This CDR3 is CASSLGRDTQYF. As DNA, the CDR3 is TGTGCCAGCAGCTTAGGCCGGGATACGCAGTATTTT.